Listed here is a single T cell receptor beta chain. Its antigen target is currently unknown. Base qualities are not recorded, but no much larger clone differs from it by a single base. The sample comes from a study of shared clonotypes between healthy human individuals (dated by TCRdb to the early 2020s). Notes on the research overall: A few men and two women, aged 18 to 49 years, made up the cohort. Per donor, three plates each were used for CD4 naive and CD4 memory, two for CD8 naive, and one for CD8 memory. The study deeply sequenced blood TCR repertoires of about 5 healthy adults to estimate repertoire size and the extent of clonotype sharing between individuals. Per donor, leukapheresis produced somewhere between about 0.9 and 9 billion PBMCs. Different laboratories and diverse techniques were used to prepare libraries and sequence TCR repertoires, to increase sequencing depth and limit assay-specific biases. On the study overall, not on this receptor specifically: Across four donors, approximately 5% of naive CD4, 3% to 4% of naive CD8, approximately 2.5% of memory CD4, and approximately 0.4% of memory CD8 clonotypes were shared. Estimated clonotype richness was generally larger for naive than for memory subsets. Higher generation probabilities were observed for clonotypes shared by all four sorted-subset donors than for non-shared clonotypes. Based on pairwise subsampling, the degree of clonotype sharing among donors was expected to be affected by sequencing depth. Even with the large sequencing depth, rarefaction of the sorted-subset datasets indicated that sequencing was incomplete. Only blood was sampled, and tissue TCR repertoires likely differ from those in blood. The genetic and exposure-history diversity represented was limited by the small number of donors.

TCR CDR3 regions were amplified from genomic DNA by multiplex PCR using the deep immunoSEQ assay. Genomic DNA extracted from each cell subset was distributed evenly over all wells of several immunoSEQ 96-well plates, and each plate served as one replicate. For sorted subsets, about 0.2 ug genomic DNA, equal to some 28,000 T cell genomes, was loaded into each replicate PCR. The purified libraries were quantified using a Qubit 3.0 fluorometer, sized with a Bioanalyzer 2100, and then quantified again using the KAPA Library Quantification kit. Each immunoSEQ 96-well plate was sequenced on its own single-read 150-cycle Illumina NextSeq 550 flow cell. The study's own analysis went as follows. Because the immunoSEQ output held only junctional sequences and lacked quality scores, the filtering could not match the filtering applied to full-length reads. To assign V/J genes and CDR3, sequences were annotated against IMGT germline references using PyIR, a Python wrapper for IgBLAST v1.9. Any read was removed if the V/J assignment was weak (E-value above 1e-6), the CDR3 was missing, or the read contained stop codons, out-of-frame junctions, or ambiguous translated residues. V3J clonotypes were defined by identical inferred V gene, J gene, and CDR3 amino acid sequence. Percentage overlap between repertoires was computed as shared unique clonotypes divided by the size of the smaller repertoire. Richness of each repertoire was evaluated using RTK rarefaction, the Chao1 estimator, and Recon v2.1 estimates of unobserved clonotypes. OLGA was used to compute generation probabilities for all TCRbeta clonotypes that the gDNA method yielded from four donors. Imported from immuneACCESS, the table was reduced by TCRdb to in-frame sequences with V and J called. These copies leave out some clones; in studies compared against another copy, an unresolved V gene accounts for under half, and the cause of the remainder is not known. That table gives V, J and clone size, and the DNA gave D and trimming. The sample table holds some 1.4 million clones, of which about 96% were seen once. The ten most abundant clones make up roughly 1.2% of the sample.

Healthy HIV-negative adults with no recently reported acute infections or vaccinations were included as donors. Only Caucasian adults living in Nashville, Tennessee, USA were represented among the donors. Magnetic negative selection was used to enrich CD4+ T cells, after which naive cells were positively selected on CD45RA and the negative fraction became the memory subset. Blood was obtained by leukapheresis, after which PBMCs were separated by Ficoll-Histopaque density gradient centrifugation and cryopreserved in liquid nitrogen vapor phase. Analytical flow cytometry was used to check the purity and quantity of every magnetically sorted T cell population. From each sorted fraction, genomic DNA was isolated and quantified by UV absorbance on a Nanodrop 2000c. Via the germline V gene, CDR1 is SGHTA and CDR2 FQGTGA. After removal of 5 bases from V and 7 bases from J, the junction retains 4 bases not matched to a gene. From cysteine to phenylalanine, the CDR3 is 12 amino acids long. Only CDR3 DNA remains: 36 bases, in frame from the first base.

The clonotype originates from a man aged 25 to 40 in good health. Recombination connected TRBV7-3 to TRBJ2-7, with 8 central nucleotides matching TRBD2. Sequencing input: naive CD4+ T cells sorted from blood. What the cell subset or site label conveys for this sample: CD45RA+ positively selected. The sequence in DNA is TGTGCCAGCAGCGCGGGACTAGGAGAGCAGTACTTC. Translation gives CASSAGLGEQYF. Supplemented by the reference TRBV7-3 and TRBJ2-7 proteins around the CDR3, the complete variable domain is GAGVSQTPSNKVTEKGKYVELRCDPISGHTALYWYRQSLGQGPEFLIYFQGTGAADDSGLPNDRFFAVRPEGSVSTLKIQRTERGDSAVYLCASSAGLGEQYFGPGTRLTVT.